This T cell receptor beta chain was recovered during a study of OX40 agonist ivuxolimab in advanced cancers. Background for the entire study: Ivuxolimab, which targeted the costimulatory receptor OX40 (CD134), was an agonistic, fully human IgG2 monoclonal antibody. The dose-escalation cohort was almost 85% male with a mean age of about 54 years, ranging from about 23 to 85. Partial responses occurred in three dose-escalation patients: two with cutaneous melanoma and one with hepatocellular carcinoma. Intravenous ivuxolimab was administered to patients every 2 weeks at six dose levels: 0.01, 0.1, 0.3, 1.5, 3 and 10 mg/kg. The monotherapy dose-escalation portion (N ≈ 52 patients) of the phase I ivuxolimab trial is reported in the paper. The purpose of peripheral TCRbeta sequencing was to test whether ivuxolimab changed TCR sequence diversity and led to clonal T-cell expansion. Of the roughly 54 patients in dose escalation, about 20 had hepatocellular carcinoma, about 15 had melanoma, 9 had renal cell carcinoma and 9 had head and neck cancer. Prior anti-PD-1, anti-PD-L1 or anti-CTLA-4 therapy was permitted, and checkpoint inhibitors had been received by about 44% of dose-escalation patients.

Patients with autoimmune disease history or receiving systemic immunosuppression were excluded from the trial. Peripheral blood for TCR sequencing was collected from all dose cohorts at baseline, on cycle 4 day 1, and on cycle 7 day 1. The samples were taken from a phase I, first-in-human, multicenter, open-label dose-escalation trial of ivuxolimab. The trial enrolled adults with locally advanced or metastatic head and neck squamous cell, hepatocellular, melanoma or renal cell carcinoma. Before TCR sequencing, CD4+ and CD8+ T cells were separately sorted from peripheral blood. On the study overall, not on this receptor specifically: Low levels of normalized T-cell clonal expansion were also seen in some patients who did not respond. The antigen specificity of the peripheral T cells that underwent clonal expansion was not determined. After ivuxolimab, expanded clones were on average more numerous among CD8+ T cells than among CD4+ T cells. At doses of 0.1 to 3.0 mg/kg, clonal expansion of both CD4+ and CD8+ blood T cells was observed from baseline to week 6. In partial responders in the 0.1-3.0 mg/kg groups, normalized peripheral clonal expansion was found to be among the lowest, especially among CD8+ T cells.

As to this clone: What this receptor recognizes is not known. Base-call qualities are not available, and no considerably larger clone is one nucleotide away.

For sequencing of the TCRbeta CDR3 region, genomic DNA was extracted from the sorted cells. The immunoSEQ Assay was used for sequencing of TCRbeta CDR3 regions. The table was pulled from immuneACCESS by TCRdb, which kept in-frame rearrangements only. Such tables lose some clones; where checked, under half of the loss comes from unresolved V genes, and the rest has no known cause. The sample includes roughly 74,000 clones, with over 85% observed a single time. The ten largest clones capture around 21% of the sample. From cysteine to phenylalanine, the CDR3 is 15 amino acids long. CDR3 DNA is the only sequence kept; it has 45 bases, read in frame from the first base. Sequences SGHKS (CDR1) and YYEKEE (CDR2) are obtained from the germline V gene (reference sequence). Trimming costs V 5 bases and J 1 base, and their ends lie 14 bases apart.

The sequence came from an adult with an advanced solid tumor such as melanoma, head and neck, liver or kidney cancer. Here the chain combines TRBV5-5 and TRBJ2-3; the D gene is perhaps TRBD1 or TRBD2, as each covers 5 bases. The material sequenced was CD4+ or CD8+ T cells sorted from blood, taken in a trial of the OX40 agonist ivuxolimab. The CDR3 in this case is CASSFRDRGTDTQYF. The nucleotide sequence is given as TGTGCCAGCAGTTTTCGGGACCGCGGCACAGATACGCAGTATTTT.